The rows below give T cell receptor beta chains drawn from one sample of a study of blood T cell repertoires in COVID-19. Profiled with immunoSEQ multiplex PCR; TCRdb holds only in-frame clones, not every one. The sample lists fewer than 90,000 clones, almost 85% occurring once. Sequenced: peripheral blood. These receptors were taken from a man in his 70s with acute or convalescent COVID-19. The CDR3 runs from the conserved cysteine through the conserved F or W. A D gene is named only where the DNA matches it firmly. Rows give clone size only sometimes, using once, few, many, or a class for an expanded clone.

D gene,J gene,clone size,V gene,CDR3 protein,CDR3 DNA
TRBD1,TRBJ1-2,-,TRBV14,CASSQPGQGRGYTF,TGTGCCAGCAGCCAACCGGGACAGGGTAGGGGCTACACCTTC
-,TRBJ2-7,few,TRBV5-1,CASSFAQGGYEQYF,TGCGCCAGCAGCTTTGCCCAGGGGGGCTACGAGCAGTACTTC
-,TRBJ2-7,-,TRBV5-6,CASRAQDEQYF,TGTGCCAGCAGGGCTCAGGACGAGCAGTACTTC
TRBD1,TRBJ2-7,few,TRBV7-9,CASSPSGGNYEQYF,TGTGCCAGCAGCCCGTCAGGGGGAAACTACGAGCAGTACTTC
TRBD2,TRBJ2-1,-,TRBV14,CASSQGSSGVSPYNEQFF,TGTGCCAGCAGCCAAGGCTCTAGCGGGGTTTCCCCCTACAATGAGCAGTTCTTC
-,TRBJ2-7,-,TRBV9,CASSVGPGVGEQYF,TGTGCCAGCAGCGTAGGCCCGGGAGTCGGGGAGCAGTACTTC
TRBD2,TRBJ2-5,-,TRBV14,CASSQIGGFQETQYF,TGTGCCAGCAGCCAAATCGGGGGGTTCCAAGAGACCCAGTACTTC
-,TRBJ2-5,-,TRBV6-5,CASRLGSRTQAAQYF,TGTGCCAGCAGGCTTGGCTCGCGGACCCAAGCGGCCCAGTACTTC
-,TRBJ1-5,-,TRBV5-6,CASSRGGRLNQPQHF,TGTGCCAGCAGCCGAGGAGGACGCCTCAATCAGCCCCAGCATTTT
TRBD1,TRBJ1-1,-,TRBV14,CASSLAPGQGARNTEAFF,TGTGCCAGCAGCCTAGCGCCGGGACAGGGGGCTCGGAACACTGAAGCTTTCTTT
TRBD1,TRBJ1-1,-,TRBV6-5,CASSFGTGRTEAFF,TGTGCCAGCAGTTTCGGGACAGGGAGGACTGAAGCTTTCTTT
-,TRBJ2-2,-,TRBV10-3,CAISGLGGGTGELFF,TGTGCCATCAGTGGGCTCGGGGGAGGCACCGGGGAGCTGTTTTTT
-,TRBJ1-3,few,TRBV27,CASSSRGITSSGNTIYF,TGTGCCAGCAGTTCAAGAGGGATTACAAGCTCTGGAAACACCATATATTTT
-,TRBJ2-7,-,TRBV4-3,CASSQDFTGREQYF,TGCGCCAGCAGCCAAGATTTTACAGGTCGCGAGCAGTACTTC
TRBD1,TRBJ1-5,few,TRBV30,CAWGGGRGNQPQHF,TGTGCCTGGGGAGGGGGCAGGGGAAATCAGCCCCAGCATTTT
-,TRBJ1-5,once,TRBV5-1,CASSLAENQPQHF,TGCGCCAGCAGCTTGGCTGAGAATCAGCCCCAGCATTTT
TRBD1,TRBJ2-1,-,TRBV5-1,CASSLGGQGFFPGQFF,TGCGCCAGCAGCTTGGGGGGACAGGGTTTTTTTCCCGGGCAGTTCTTC
TRBD2,TRBJ2-7,-,TRBV6-2/TRBV6-3,CASSLNQRGDAYEQYF,TGTGCCAGCAGTTTGAATCAGCGGGGGGATGCCTACGAGCAGTACTTC
TRBD2,TRBJ2-1,-,TRBV19,CASRGVRGREMDPEQFF,TGTGCCAGTAGAGGGGTCAGAGGGCGGGAGATGGATCCGGAGCAGTTCTTC
-,TRBJ2-6,-,TRBV19,CASSITFRANVLTF,TGTGCCAGTAGTATAACTTTTAGGGCCAACGTCCTGACTTTC
-,TRBJ2-7,-,TRBV7-3,CASSLSRGTEQYF,TGTGCCAGCAGCTTAAGCAGGGGCACGGAGCAGTACTTC
TRBD1,TRBJ1-6,few,TRBV27,CASSPTGVVNSPLHF,TGTGCCAGCAGTCCAACAGGGGTAGTTAATTCACCCCTCCACTTT
TRBD1,TRBJ1-1,-,TRBV6-1,CASSEALTGRTEAFF,TGTGCCAGCAGTGAAGCCCTGACAGGGCGGACTGAAGCTTTCTTT
-,TRBJ1-2,-,TRBV6-2/TRBV6-3,CASSYWELYTF,TGTGCCAGCAGTTACTGGGAGCTCTACACCTTC
-,TRBJ1-1,-,TRBV10-3,CAISAIPTALNTEAFF,TGTGCCATCAGTGCGATTCCGACAGCCCTGAACACTGAAGCTTTCTTT
TRBD2,TRBJ2-2,-,TRBV28,CATGLATFGAGELFF,TGTGCCACCGGACTAGCGACGTTCGGTGCCGGGGAGCTGTTTTTT
-,TRBJ1-1,-,TRBV29-1,CSVPKKSRGMNTEAFF,TGCAGCGTTCCGAAAAAGAGCAGGGGCATGAACACTGAAGCTTTCTTT
TRBD2,TRBJ2-1,-,TRBV18,CASSQTSGRYNEQFF,TGTGCCAGCTCCCAAACTAGCGGGCGCTACAATGAGCAGTTCTTC
TRBD2,TRBJ2-2,-,TRBV29-1,CSVYSSGSGVGELFF,TGCAGCGTTTACTCTAGCGGGAGCGGGGTCGGGGAGCTGTTTTTT
TRBD1,TRBJ2-2,-,TRBV19,CASREDRGTGELFF,TGTGCCAGTAGGGAGGACAGGGGCACCGGGGAGCTGTTTTTT
TRBD1,TRBJ2-1,-,TRBV5-1,CASSLVGTGGISVSEQFF,TGCGCCAGCAGCTTGGTCGGGACAGGGGGCATTTCTGTCAGTGAGCAGTTCTTC
-,TRBJ1-4,-,TRBV4-1,CASSPTSDATNEKLFF,TGCGCCAGCAGCCCGACTTCAGATGCAACTAATGAAAAACTGTTTTTT
-,TRBJ2-1,-,TRBV14,CASSKTRDKNNEQFF,TGTGCCAGCAGCAAAACCCGGGACAAAAACAATGAGCAGTTCTTC
-,TRBJ1-1,-,TRBV19,CASSIGGSASTEAFF,TGTGCCAGTAGTATAGGAGGGTCCGCGTCGACTGAAGCTTTCTTT
TRBD1,TRBJ2-3,-,TRBV7-2,CASSLLDRGTGDTQYF,TGTGCCAGCAGCTTATTGGACAGGGGTACAGGAGATACGCAGTATTTT
-,TRBJ2-2,-,TRBV3-1/TRBV3-2,CASSQGSAAANTGELFF,TGTGCCAGCAGCCAAGGATCTGCGGCGGCTAACACCGGGGAGCTGTTTTTT
-,TRBJ1-1,once,TRBV11-2,CASSLRTGRGAFF,TGTGCCAGCAGCCTCCGGACGGGGCGGGGGGCTTTCTTT
-,TRBJ1-4,-,TRBV19,CASSIQGPGKLFF,TGTGCCAGTAGTATACAGGGGCCGGGAAAACTGTTTTTT
TRBD1,TRBJ1-5,-,TRBV2,CASSSGQGAGQPQHF,TGTGCCAGCAGCTCCGGGCAGGGGGCGGGTCAGCCCCAGCATTTT
-,TRBJ1-4,-,TRBV6-5,CASSYTTPGAKLFF,TGTGCCAGCAGTTACACAACCCCAGGGGCAAAACTGTTTTTT
TRBD1,TRBJ1-5,few,TRBV19,CASSEIPGQGQPQHF,TGTGCCAGTAGCGAAATCCCGGGACAGGGTCAGCCCCAGCATTTT
TRBD1,TRBJ1-1,-,TRBV6-1,CASSELGQGNTEAFF,TGTGCCAGCAGTGAATTGGGACAGGGTAACACTGAAGCTTTCTTT
-,TRBJ2-5,-,TRBV1,CTSSQGLASGPESGETQYF,TGCACCAGCAGCCAAGGGTTGGCTAGCGGTCCGGAGTCTGGAGAGACCCAGTACTTC
-,TRBJ2-7,-,TRBV9,CASSVAGSDYEQYF,TGTGCCAGCAGCGTAGCAGGGTCCGACTACGAGCAGTACTTC
TRBD1,TRBJ1-1,few,TRBV19,CASSIGGQRFEAFF,TGTGCCAGTAGTATAGGGGGACAGCGGTTTGAAGCTTTCTTT
TRBD1,TRBJ1-4,few,TRBV18,CASSPGQDVLFF,TGTGCCAGCTCACCCGGACAGGATGTACTGTTTTTT
-,TRBJ2-1,-,TRBV7-2,CASSLEPSYNEQFF,TGTGCCAGCAGCTTAGAGCCCTCCTACAATGAGCAGTTCTTC
TRBD1,TRBJ2-2,-,TRBV10-3,CAIQQGANAGELFF,TGTGCCATACAACAGGGGGCGAACGCCGGGGAGCTGTTTTTT
TRBD1,TRBJ1-2,-,TRBV6-5,CASSYLGQGYGYTF,TGTGCCAGCAGTTACCTGGGACAGGGATATGGCTACACCTTC